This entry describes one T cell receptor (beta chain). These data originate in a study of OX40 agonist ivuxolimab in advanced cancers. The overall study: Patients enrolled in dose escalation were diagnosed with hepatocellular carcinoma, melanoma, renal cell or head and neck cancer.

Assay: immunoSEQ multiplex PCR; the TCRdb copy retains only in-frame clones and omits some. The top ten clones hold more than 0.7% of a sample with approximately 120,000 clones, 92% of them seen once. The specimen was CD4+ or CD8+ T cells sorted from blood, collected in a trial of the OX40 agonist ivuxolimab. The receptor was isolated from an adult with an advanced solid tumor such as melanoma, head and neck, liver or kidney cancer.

The CDR3 protein is CASSLMAQANTGELFF. Here the CDR3 DNA reads TGTGCCAGCAGCTTAATGGCACAGGCGAACACCGGGGAGCTGTTTTTT. The J gene is TRBJ2-2, the V gene TRBV7-3, with TRBD1 as a possible D gene (5 bases). V lost 1 base and J lost 0, with 9 bases in between. The CDR3 loop spans 16 amino acids. The germline V gene encodes CDR1 SGHTA and CDR2 FQGTGA.